This TCR beta chain was retrieved from a study of T-cell reconstitution after alpha-beta-depleted transplantation in children. This clonotype was detected a few times. Its antigen is undetermined. General study points: A year had passed since transplant, and T-cell counts and diversity by then came mostly from newly produced T cells. Expanded graft clones, several hundred of them, were reportedly the source of alpha-beta T cells about two months after transplant.

During its preparation, the TCRbeta library received unique molecular identifiers. TCRdb re-called the PCR reads through MiXCR, storing one row per CDR3 protein. The table has a few hundred thousand distinct CDR3 sequences, more than 20% seen once. The receptor was derived from a male patient between 5 and 17 years old who had a stem cell transplant for acute lymphoblastic leukemia, so the T cells may come from the graft donor. The sample consisted of PBMCs, mostly from graft donor cells, taken 180 days after TCRalphabeta/CD19-depleted stem cell transplant.

CDR3 bases: TGTGCCAGCAGCTCACAGCTGAGGGATGAAAAACTGTTTTTT. Protein product: CASSSQLRDEKLFF. V gene TRBV7-8 combines with J gene TRBJ1-4; D is unclear. Trimming took off 4 bases at V and 6 bases at J, with 12 bases between the two ends. The CDR3 length is 14 residues. CDR1 is SGHVS, CDR2 FQNEAQ, per germline. Drawing the rest from reference TRBV7-8 and TRBJ1-4, the complete variable domain is GAGVSQSPRYKVAKRGQDVALRCDPISGHVSLFWYQQALGQGPEFLTYFQNEAQLDKSGLPSDRFFAERPEGSVSTLKIQRTQQEDSAVYLCASSSQLRDEKLFFGSGTQLSVL.